This T cell receptor (beta chain) was captured in a study of tumor-infiltrating lymphocytes in primary liver carcinoma. Study at large: The cohort consisted of patients whose primary liver carcinoma was surgically resected.

In addition to blood RNA drawn from unsorted whole blood, germline DNA was extracted. CDR1 and CDR2 from the germline V gene are MNHEY and SVGEGT. This CDR3 has 12 amino acids. With respect to this clonotype: The antigen remains undetermined. A much larger clone lies a single base off, so this may be a read error.

TCR beta cDNA was made from 450 to 550 ng total RNA with a constant-region primer. It was through three nested multiplex PCR rounds of slightly modified ARM-PCR that TCR beta libraries arose. Two initial PCR rounds of around 10 cycles each paired TRBV1-TRBV30 forward primers with a C-beta reverse primer. One entry per CDR3 protein results from TCRdb running MiXCR on the multiplex PCR reads. The table shows 300,000 to 350,000 distinct CDR3 sequences, with almost 65% occurring only once. Study-wide results and limits: Tumor region pairs shared more overlap than did tumor-adjacent and tumor-blood pairs.

The sequence derives from a man in his forties with primary liver carcinoma and hepatitis B virus infection. The rearrangement links TRBV6-2 or TRBV6-3 to TRBJ2-1; D is ambiguous. Sequencing used peripheral blood. The CDR3 loop is CSSSYGLREQFF. DNA for the CDR3: TGTTCCAGCAGTTACGGCCTTAGGGAGCAGTTCTTC.